This TCR beta chain was documented in a study of blood T cell repertoires in COVID-19. In the study overall: Researchers got acute and convalescent COVID-19 samples from the United States, Italy and Spain.

The assay was immunoSEQ multiplex PCR, and TCRdb's table has in-frame clones only and misses some. The table includes under 200,000 clones, approximately 90% detected once. The ends lost 9 bases at V and 0 bases at J; junction bases unmatched: 4. The germline V gene encodes CDR1 LNHDA and CDR2 SQIVND (reference sequence). This CDR3 comprises 13 residues. Participant reports of clinical history set cohort assignment. Donors of Cohort 3 who recovered were those that had two negative PCRs, clearance, or symptom resolution. This receptor was identified in a young woman who had recovered from COVID-19. The sequenced sample was PBMCs or T cells enriched from blood (not recorded which). This chain links TRBV19 with TRBJ2-7; 8 bases agree with TRBD2. CDR3 protein: CASGGGFSYEQYF. The CDR3 coding sequence is TGTGCCAGCGGGGGGGGATTCTCCTACGAGCAGTACTTC.